Below are 17 T cell receptor beta chains sequenced from a single sample in a study of spatial heterogeneity in lung cancer. Study conclusions and caveats: Counts of expanded intratumoral alpha and beta TCRs tracked tumor mutation counts.

MiXCR, applied by TCRdb to the 5' RACE reads, yields one record per CDR3 protein. The table includes 5,500 to 8,000 distinct CDR3 sequences, around an eighth detected once. No antigen has been identified for these receptors. The time point here: sample taken at primary tumor resection. The starting material was lung tumor tissue, obtained at surgery. These receptors originate from a male donor with early-stage non-small cell lung cancer.

This clonotype was seen at least ten times. This beta chain represents an off-target read in a library built for alpha chains; its size is of limited meaning. The chain is built from TRBV12-3 or TRBV12-4 and TRBJ1-1; D possibly corresponds to TRBD1 (6 bases). This CDR3 is 14 amino acids long. Trimming left V 7 bases short and J 1 base short, with 13 bases between. The CDR3 sequence: CASNMGQTNTEAFF. For the CDR3, the DNA is TGTGCCAGCAATATGGGACAAACGAACACTGAAGCTTTCTTT.

This clonotype is medium-sized in the sample. This beta chain lies outside the target of a library built for alpha chains; its clone size means little. This chain joins TRBV10-3 and TRBJ1-2; no reliable D call. Germline-derived CDR1 and CDR2 are ENHRY and SYGVKD. Trimming cost V 4 bases and J 0 bases, with 15 bases left between them. The CDR3 sequence is 16 residues long. This CDR3 is CAISVNSHEANYGYTF. The CDR3, as DNA: TGTGCCATCAGTGTGAACAGCCACGAGGCTAACTATGGCTACACCTTC.

This clonotype occurred many times. This beta chain appears as a stray read in a library generated for alpha chains; its size is not informative. Here the CDR3 reads CASSLGAGMNTEAFF. DNA for the CDR3: TGTGCCAGCAGCTTGGGGGCTGGCATGAACACTGAAGCTTTCTTT. V usage is TRBV11-2 and J usage is TRBJ1-1, with D perhaps matching TRBD1 (6 bases). Trimming pared 3 bases from V and 0 bases from J, leaving 11 bases between. The germline CDR1 and CDR2 sequences are SGHAT and FQNNGV. The CDR3 loop spans 15 amino acids.

By frequency in the sample, this clonotype is medium-sized. This beta chain is an unintended read in a library built for alpha chains; its size means little. The chain carries TRBV12-3 or TRBV12-4 and TRBJ2-1; D ambiguous. The CDR3 loop spans 13 amino acids. V was shortened by 7 bases and J by 5 bases, with 12 bases between the two germline ends. The CDR3 coding sequence is TGTGCCAGCACCTTCCTGATAAACAATGAGCAGTTCTTC. It specifies CASTFLINNEQFF.

Concerning this clonotype itself: This beta chain represents an off-target read in a library built for alpha chains; its size is of limited meaning. This chain joins TRBV6-5 and TRBJ2-7; D possibly uses TRBD1 or TRBD2 (6 bases each). Germline V gene lookup returns CDR1 MNHEY and CDR2 SVGAGI. Trimming shortened V by 6 bases and J by 4 bases, and 19 bases separated the two germline ends. This CDR3 is 15 amino acids long. The CDR3 loop is CASRIYVGGFYEQYF. Written as DNA, the CDR3 is TGTGCCAGCAGAATATACGTGGGGGGCTTTTACGAGCAGTACTTC.

The sample holds a few counts of this clonotype. The library was built for alpha chains, so this beta chain is an off-target read and its size means little. The V and J genes are TRBV27 and TRBJ2-7; a possible D gene is TRBD2 (5 bases). The CDR3 loop spans 14 amino acids. CDR1 is MNHEY, CDR2 SMNVEV, per germline (reference sequence). Trimming pared 2 bases from V and 2 bases from J, leaving 10 bases between. CDR3 sequence (DNA): TGTGCCAGCAGTTTACTCGGGGTAGCCTACGAGCAGTACTTC. Translating it yields CASSLLGVAYEQYF.

This clonotype has just a few counts. Because this beta chain is a stray read in a library intended to capture alpha chains, its abundance should not be given much weight. The CDR3 DNA reads TGTGCCAGCTCCGGGAACCCTCAAGAGACCCAGTACTTC. It specifies CASSGNPQETQYF. This sequence joins TRBV18 and TRBJ2-5; D might be TRBD2 (5 bases). Germline V lookup: CDR1 KGHSH, CDR2 LQKENI. Trimming left V 6 bases short and J 2 bases short, with 10 bases between. The CDR3 extends over 13 amino acids.

About this clonotype itself: This beta chain slipped into a library made for alpha chains as a stray read, so its size is not meaningful. V is TRBV2 and J is TRBJ1-4; possibly TRBD1 for D (5 bases). V was pared by 9 bases and J by 1 base, with 12 bases between. This CDR3 region has 14 residues. Germline CDR1 and CDR2: SNHLY and FYNNEI. CDR3 DNA sequence: TGTGCCAGTAAGGCGACAGTAACTAATGAAAAACTGTTTTTT. Translation: CASKATVTNEKLFF.

This clonotype was detected ten times or more. The library was prepared for alpha chains; this beta chain is a stray read, so its frequency means little. The chain combines TRBV6-1 with TRBJ2-2; TRBD2 agrees at 13 bases. CDR1 and CDR2 from the germline V gene are MNHNS and SASEGT. The V segment lost 6 bases and the J segment 4 bases; nucleotides outside the gene matches: 5. The CDR3 is made up of 16 amino acids. The CDR3 region is CASRGLAGRRTGELFF. For the CDR3, the DNA is TGTGCCAGCAGGGGACTAGCGGGAAGGCGCACCGGGGAGCTGTTTTTT.

Worth noting for this clonotype: This beta chain was picked up by a library intended for alpha chains and is off target, so its count carries little meaning. V gene TRBV11-2 combines with J gene TRBJ1-1, with no clear D. The germline gives CDR1 SGHAT, CDR2 FQNNGV. The CDR3 consists of 14 residues. Trimming pared 4 bases from V and 6 bases from J, leaving 15 bases between. The CDR3 reads CASSSTTRRAEAFF. CDR3 nucleotides: TGTGCCAGCAGCTCTACAACAAGGCGCGCTGAAGCTTTCTTT.

This clonotype was seen ten or more times. This beta chain came through as a stray read in a library set up for alpha chains, and its size says little. The gene calls are TRBV7-9 and TRBJ1-1; no clear D gene. Trimming took 3 bases from V and 3 from J, leaving 17 bases between them. CDR3 length: 16 amino acids. Germline CDR1 and CDR2: SEHNR and FQNEAQ (reference sequence). CDR3 sequence: CASSFRGGLYYTEAFF. In nucleotides, the CDR3 is TGTGCCAGCAGCTTTCGAGGAGGACTATACTACACTGAAGCTTTCTTT.

By share, this clonotype ranks as medium-sized. As an off-target read in a library built for alpha chains, this beta chain has a frequency of little significance. This chain connects TRBV11-3 to TRBJ1-6, with 9 bases matching TRBD1. Germline V gives CDR1 SGHNT, CDR2 YENEEA. This CDR3 comprises 15 residues. J gave up 10 bases and V 5 bases, and 9 bases lay outside the gene matches. CDR3 sequence (DNA): TGTGCCAGCAGCGTACAGGGGGCGCTTGGATCACCCCTCCACTTT. Its protein is CASSVQGALGSPLHF.

Many counts were recorded for this clonotype. With the library built for alpha chains, this beta chain is off target and its frequency is not meaningful. The rearrangement uses TRBV30 and TRBJ2-1; D is undetermined. V lost 1 base to trimming and J lost 3 bases, with 16 bases between them. This CDR3 has 16 amino acids. Germline values: CDR1 GTSNPN, CDR2 SVGIG (reference sequence). CDR3 bases: TGTGCCTGGAGTGCCTTGGACGGAGTGAGCTACAATGAGCAGTTCTTC. Translating it yields CAWSALDGVSYNEQFF.

This clonotype was observed a handful of times. In a library made to pick up alpha chains, this beta chain is a stray read with a size that means little. The chain combines TRBV9 with TRBJ2-1; 9 nucleotides line up with TRBD2. The V and J ends lost 2 bases and 6 bases, in that order; junction bases with no gene match: 6. Germline lookup yields CDR1 SGDLS and CDR2 YYNGEE. This CDR3 region has 15 residues. The DNA for the CDR3 is TGTGCCAGCAGCGTCGGTGCGGGAGGGCCCAATGAGCAGTTCTTC. Its protein is CASSVGAGGPNEQFF.

To note about this clonotype: For a library built for alpha chains, this beta chain is a stray read; little rests on its size. V usage is TRBV7-9 and J usage is TRBJ1-1; no reliable D call. The CDR3 loop spans 12 amino acids. From germline, CDR1 is SEHNR and CDR2 FQNEAQ (reference sequence). With 5 bases removed from V and 10 bases from J, the gap between germline ends came to 14 bases. The CDR3 sequence is CASSAGERGAFF. CDR3 coding DNA: TGTGCCAGCAGCGCTGGCGAGCGCGGAGCTTTCTTT.

This clonotype is deemed medium-sized. For a library built for alpha chains, this beta chain is a stray read; little rests on its size. The chain recombines TRBV18 with TRBJ2-3; TRBD2 agrees at 8 bases. This CDR3 is 15 amino acids long. From germline, CDR1 is KGHSH and CDR2 LQKENI. J lost 5 bases, V lost 5 bases, and 9 bases had no gene match. CDR3 loop: CASSFGIAGRDTQYF. In nucleotides, the CDR3 is TGTGCCAGCTCATTCGGGATAGCGGGAAGAGATACGCAGTATTTT.

This clonotype was detected many times. This beta chain came through as a stray read in a library set up for alpha chains, and its size says little. The chain carries TRBV20-1 and TRBJ1-2; 7 nucleotides align to TRBD1. The germline V gene has CDR1 DFQATT and CDR2 SNEGSKA (reference sequence). Losses at the gene ends were 5 bases for V and 2 bases for J; bases not matched to a gene: 5. This CDR3 comprises 13 residues. The DNA for the CDR3 is TGCAGTGCTCTCCAGGGGGTCAACTATGGCTACACCTTC. Residues: CSALQGVNYGYTF.